Following are 26 T cell receptor beta chains from one sample sequenced in a study of T cells after yellow fever vaccination (dated by TCRdb to about 2019). The library was obtained by 5' RACE. The sequencing machine was an Illumina NovaSeq 6000. TCRdb applied fastp at Q25 and MiXCR to the public reads, then kept only in-frame beta chains. All rows with the same CDR3 protein become a single entry with the most common DNA and genes. Here the sample has about 320,000 distinct CDR3 sequences; over 3.5% occur a single time. Roughly 19% of the sample is in the top ten clones. Sample treatment or condition, as interpreted from the label and publication: live attenuated yellow fever vaccine strain. Material: PBMCs, obtained 15 days after the yellow fever booster vaccination. The source is a man aged 18-30 years who received the YFV17D yellow fever vaccine.

In this sample, this clonotype turned up many times. The V gene is TRBV5-6, the J gene TRBJ1-1; no definite D call. Germline values: CDR1 SGHDT, CDR2 YYEEEE. Deletions cut 2 bases from V and 4 bases from J, with 12 bases between. The CDR3 is made up of 14 amino acids. This CDR3 is CASSFHGFGTEAFF. The DNA for the CDR3 is TGTGCCAGCAGCTTTCACGGGTTCGGCACTGAAGCTTTCTTT.

This clonotype was observed a handful of times. The chain employs TRBV27 and TRBJ2-1; TRBD2 matches at 11 bases. Germline V CDR1 and CDR2: MNHEY, SMNVEV (reference sequence). This CDR3 is 17 amino acids long. The V gene end was trimmed by 5 bases and the J gene end by 4 bases; junction bases not matched to a gene: 10. The CDR3 coding sequence is TGTGCCAGCAGTCCTCAAGGGACTAGCGGATCGTACAATGAGCAGTTCTTC. Protein product: CASSPQGTSGSYNEQFF.

This clonotype showed up many times. The V gene is TRBV4-3, the J gene TRBJ2-6; tentatively, D is TRBD2 (5 bases). V lost 0 bases and J lost 0, with 6 bases in between. The CDR3 is 16 residues long. Germline V gene sequence: CDR1 LGHNA, CDR2 YSLEER. The CDR3 DNA reads TGCGCCAGCAGCCAAGAAGGGAGCTCTGGGGCCAACGTCCTGACTTTC. Amino acids: CASSQEGSSGANVLTF.

This clonotype has only a few counts. V is TRBV7-6 and J is TRBJ1-6, with D tentatively TRBD1 (6 bases). Germline values: CDR1 SGHVS, CDR2 FNYEAQ. V was clipped by 5 bases and J by 7 bases, with 15 bases between them. This CDR3 is 15 amino acids long. For the CDR3, the DNA is TGTGCCAGCAGCGGCAGCACAGGGTTCAATTCACCCCTCCACTTT. Its translation is CASSGSTGFNSPLHF.

This clonotype was counted ten times or more. The genes are TRBV20-1 and TRBJ2-7; TRBD1 matches at 7 bases. Germline CDR1 and CDR2: DFQATT and SNEGSKA (reference sequence). Losses at the gene ends were 6 bases for V and 3 bases for J; bases not matched to a gene: 17. The CDR3 covers 16 residues. Written as DNA, the CDR3 is TGCAGTGCCCCTACGAGCCCAACGGGACAGAACTACGAGCAGTACTTC. Protein sequence: CSAPTSPTGQNYEQYF.

The chain couples TRBV7-2 to TRBJ2-1, with D hard to call. The V end lost 4 bases, the J end lost 0 bases, and 10 bases lay between the germline ends. Germline V lookup: CDR1 SGHTA, CDR2 FQGNSA. The CDR3 has 15 residues. CDR3 region: CASSSPGYSYNEQFF. The CDR3 bases are TGTGCCAGCAGCTCACCCGGGTACTCCTACAATGAGCAGTTCTTC.

Ten or more counts support this clonotype. The V and J genes are TRBV5-5 and TRBJ2-7; no clear D. This CDR3 is built from 13 residues. In germline, CDR1 is SGHKS, CDR2 YYEKEE (reference sequence). V was clipped by 6 bases and J by 2 bases, with 12 bases between them. CDR3 nucleotides: TGTGCCAGCAAAGAGACGGCTGCCTACGAGCAGTACTTC. The encoded protein is CASKETAAYEQYF.

This clonotype has at least ten counts. The CDR3 bases are TGCGCCAGCAGCCAATCGGGACTCCTAAAGTACGAGCAGTACTTC. Translation: CASSQSGLLKYEQYF. The V and J genes are TRBV4-3 and TRBJ2-7, with D possibly being TRBD2 (6 bases). The V end was cut by 2 bases, the J end by 4 bases, with 15 bases between. The germline V gene encodes CDR1 LGHNA and CDR2 YSLEER. The CDR3 is made up of 15 amino acids.

This clonotype occurred many times. The chain carries TRBV20-1 and TRBJ1-2; the D gene is possibly TRBD1 (5 bases). The CDR3 consists of 13 residues. Germline values: CDR1 DFQATT, CDR2 SNEGSKA (reference sequence). V lost 1 base and J 5 bases, leaving 11 bases between the germline ends. The CDR3 nucleotides read TGCAGTGCTAGAGTAGGGGAGAGGTATGGCTACACCTTC. It is translated as CSARVGERYGYTF.

The gene calls are TRBV7-2 and TRBJ2-7, with TRBD1 matching 8 bases. V trimming: 2 bases; J trimming: 4 bases; junction bases outside the gene matches: 10. This CDR3 comprises 16 residues. Germline-derived CDR1 and CDR2 are SGHTA and FQGNSA. In DNA, the CDR3 is TGTGCCAGCAGCTTATCTGGGGACAGGCGGGTTTACGAGCAGTACTTC. It translates to CASSLSGDRRVYEQYF. Combining the CDR3 with reference TRBV7-2 and TRBJ2-7 gives the whole variable domain GAGVSQSPSNKVTEKGKDVELRCDPISGHTALYWYRQSLGQGLEFLIYFQGNSAPDKSGLPSDRFSAERTGGSVSTLTIQRTQQEDSAVYLCASSLSGDRRVYEQYFGPGTRLTVT.

V usage is TRBV12-3 or TRBV12-4 and J usage is TRBJ2-7, with a possible D match to TRBD2 (6 bases). The ends were cut back, 4 bases at V and 7 bases at J, with 8 bases in the middle. The CDR3 loop spans 11 amino acids. The CDR3 reads CASSSGTEQYF. Here the CDR3 DNA reads TGTGCCAGCAGTTCCGGGACTGAGCAGTACTTC.

In this sample, this clonotype turned up a few times. V gene TRBV4-1 combines with J gene TRBJ1-5; tentatively, D is TRBD1 (6 bases). Germline V lookup: CDR1 MGHRA, CDR2 YSYEKL. V lost 1 base and J lost 3, with 19 bases in between. The CDR3 is 18 residues long. The CDR3 region is CASSQVRGRGGFNQPQHF. CDR3 in DNA: TGCGCCAGCAGCCAAGTGCGTGGCAGGGGAGGTTTCAATCAGCCCCAGCATTTT.

This clonotype has ten or more counts. The rearrangement uses TRBV6-5 and TRBJ2-1, with D maybe TRBD2 (6 bases). The germline V gene encodes CDR1 MNHEY and CDR2 SVGAGI. Deletions cut 7 bases from V and 1 base from J, with 14 bases between. The CDR3 is made up of 15 amino acids. CDR3: CASTKTRESYNEQFF. In nucleotides, the CDR3 is TGTGCCAGCACCAAGACTCGGGAGTCCTACAATGAGCAGTTCTTC.

This clonotype has ten or more counts. The chain combines TRBV7-2 with TRBJ2-3; D unclear. The CDR3 length is 13 residues. Between the trimmed V and J ends, which lost 5 bases and 6 bases, there was a span of 12 bases. Germline V CDR1 and CDR2: SGHTA, FQGNSA. For the CDR3, the DNA is TGTGCCAGCAGCCCACCCTCGGCTGATACGCAGTATTTT. It yields the protein CASSPPSADTQYF.

V gene TRBV2 combines with J gene TRBJ2-3, with D possibly matching TRBD2 (6 bases). The CDR3 is 15 amino acids. Per germline, CDR1 SNHLY and CDR2 FYNNEI. Trimming pared 4 bases from V and 2 bases from J, leaving 13 bases between. This chain's CDR3 is CASSGATSFTDTQYF. CDR3 nucleotide sequence: TGTGCCAGCAGTGGAGCGACTAGTTTCACAGATACGCAGTATTTT. Filled out from reference TRBV2 and TRBJ2-3, the complete variable domain reads EPEVTQTPSHQVTQMGQEVILRCVPISNHLYFYWYRQILGQKVEFLVSFYNNEISEKSEIFDDQFSVERPDGSNFTLKIRSTKLEDSAMYFCASSGATSFTDTQYFGPGTRLTVL.

This clonotype was observed at least ten times. The J gene is TRBJ1-6, the V gene TRBV15, with D uncertain. Germline-derived CDR1 and CDR2 are LNHNV and YYDKDF (reference sequence). The CDR3 sequence is 15 residues long. Between the trimmed V and J ends, which lost 0 bases and 6 bases, there was a span of 9 bases. The CDR3 sequence is CATSRDHPINSPLHF. For the CDR3, the DNA is TGTGCCACCAGCAGAGATCACCCAATTAATTCACCCCTCCACTTT.

Only a few counts were recorded for this clonotype. This chain joins TRBV24-1 and TRBJ2-1; D is unclear. Trimming cost V 2 bases and J 1 base, with 8 bases left between them. Germline CDR1 is KGHDR and CDR2 is SFDVKD. The CDR3 runs to 15 residues. The CDR3 DNA sequence: TGTGCCACCAGTGATTGGAGTGGGTCCTACAATGAGCAGTTCTTC. It translates to CATSDWSGSYNEQFF.

The CDR3: CASSKVEDRGTTGELFF. The CDR3 nucleotides are TGTGCCAGCAGCAAAGTGGAGGACAGGGGGACCACCGGGGAGCTGTTTTTT. The chain is built from TRBV21-1 and TRBJ2-2; the table names TRBD1, a call not compared with the DNA. TRBV21-1 is shown as a pseudogene. The CDR3 contains 17 residues.

This clonotype has at least ten counts. This chain connects TRBV5-1 to TRBJ2-2; 8 bases line up with TRBD1. Germline-derived CDR1 and CDR2 are SGHRS and YFSETQ. The CDR3 has 15 residues. The V segment lost 5 bases and the J segment 1 base; nucleotides outside the gene matches: 4. The CDR3 DNA follows: TGCGCCAGCAGGCTGACAGGGGAGAACACCGGGGAGCTGTTTTTT. The encoded protein is CASRLTGENTGELFF. Full variable domain (outside the CDR3, taken from reference TRBV5-1 and TRBJ2-2): KAGVTQTPRYLIKTRGQQVTLSCSPISGHRSVSWYQQTPGQGLQFLFEYFSETQRNKGNFPGRFSGRQFSNSRSEMNVSTLELGDSALYLCASRLTGENTGELFFGEGSRLTVL.

The CDR3 DNA is TGTGCCAGCAGCTTTATAATCGGAGGGCTGTACGTC. Translation: CASSFIIGGLYV. The chain is built from TRBV7-9 and TRBJ2-7; possible D gene TRBD2, 6 bases. The CDR3 is 12 residues long. The V end was cut by 3 bases, the J end by 12 bases, with 15 bases between. Looked up from germline, CDR1 is SEHNR and CDR2 is FQNEAQ (reference sequence).

The chain joins TRBV12-3 or TRBV12-4 to TRBJ2-5; possible D gene TRBD1, 5 bases. Trimming removed 11 bases from V and 2 bases from J, with 18 bases in between. The CDR3 length is 14 residues. CDR3 in amino acids: CAGTRRQYQETQYF. The CDR3 coding sequence is TGTGCCGGCACGCGCCGACAGTATCAAGAGACCCAGTACTTC.

The table lists this clonotype with many counts. The chain employs TRBV7-9 and TRBJ1-5; D gene uncertain. The length of the CDR3 is 14 residues. Trimming cost V 6 bases and J 2 bases, with 11 bases left between them. Germline assignment: CDR1 SEHNR and CDR2 FQNEAQ (reference sequence). The CDR3 spells CASSPPMGNQPQHF. The CDR3 region has the DNA TGTGCCAGCAGTCCACCAATGGGCAATCAGCCCCAGCATTTT.

This clonotype was seen only a few times. The V call is TRBV7-2, the J call TRBJ2-3; perhaps TRBD1 as D (6 bases). Trimming took off 7 bases at V and 7 bases at J, with 15 bases between the two ends. The CDR3 contains 13 residues. Germline loops: CDR1 SGHTA, CDR2 FQGNSA. Here the CDR3 reads CASNSLGAYTQYF. In DNA form, the CDR3 reads TGTGCCAGCAACTCCCTGGGGGCTTATACGCAGTATTTT.

This clonotype was seen many times. This chain joins TRBV7-9 and TRBJ1-4, with TRBD1 identical over 11 bases. The CDR3 contains 16 residues. Germline assignment: CDR1 SEHNR and CDR2 FQNEAQ (reference sequence). Trimming cost V 5 bases and J 2 bases; bases outside gene matches: 4. The CDR3 nucleotides read TGTGCCAGCAGCAGGACAGGGGGCGGCACTAATGAAAAACTGTTTTTT. Amino acid sequence: CASSRTGGGTNEKLFF.

This clonotype was recorded many times. The V gene is TRBV5-1, the J gene TRBJ2-7; D is uncertain. Looked up from germline, CDR1 is SGHRS and CDR2 is YFSETQ. The CDR3 spans 10 residues. Trimming took 7 bases from V and 5 from J, leaving 7 bases between them. CDR3 nucleotide sequence: TGCGCCAGCCGCCAGAACGAGCAGTACGTC. Its translation: CASRQNEQYV.

The rearrangement joins TRBV27 to TRBJ1-2; the D is unclear. The CDR3 is 12 amino acids. V was cut by 6 bases and J by 8 bases, with 13 bases left in between. The germline gives CDR1 MNHEY, CDR2 SMNVEV (reference sequence). CDR3 region: CASRSISRGYTF. The CDR3 bases are TGTGCCAGCAGGTCAATATCTCGCGGCTACACCTTC.